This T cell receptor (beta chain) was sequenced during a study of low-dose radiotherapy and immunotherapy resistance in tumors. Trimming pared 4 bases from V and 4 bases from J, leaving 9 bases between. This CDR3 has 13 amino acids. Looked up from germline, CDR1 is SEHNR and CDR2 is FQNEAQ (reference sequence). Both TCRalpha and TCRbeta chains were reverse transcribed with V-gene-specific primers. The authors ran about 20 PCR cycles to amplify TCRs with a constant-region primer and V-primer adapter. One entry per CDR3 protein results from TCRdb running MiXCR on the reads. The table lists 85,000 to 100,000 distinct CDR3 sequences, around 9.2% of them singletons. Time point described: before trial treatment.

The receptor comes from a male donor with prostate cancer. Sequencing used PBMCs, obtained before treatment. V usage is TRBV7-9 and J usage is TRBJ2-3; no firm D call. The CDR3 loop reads CASSSYLSDTQYF. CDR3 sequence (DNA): TGTGCCAGCAGCTCGTATCTTTCAGATACGCAGTATTTT.